Sequencing of this TCR delta chain was carried out in a study of gamma-delta chains in newborns, infants, children. This CDR3 has 13 residues. V was clipped by 2 bases and J by 2 bases, with 12 bases between them. The germline V gene has CDR1 TVYSNPD and CDR2 GDNSRS (reference sequence). TCRdb re-called clones from the reads using CATT. The sample holds about 5,400 delta-chain clones, more than 14% seen once. This clone is labeled medium-sized. The chain combines TRDV3 with TRDJ1; D remains ambiguous. The origin of this receptor is a child who was a newborn, infant or young child, either healthy, febrile or measles-vaccinated (not recorded which). Sequenced here: blood, sampled at baseline. CDR3 sequence: CAFLLRPTDKLIF. The CDR3 region has the DNA TGTGCCTTTCTCTTACGCCCAACCGATAAACTCATCTTT.